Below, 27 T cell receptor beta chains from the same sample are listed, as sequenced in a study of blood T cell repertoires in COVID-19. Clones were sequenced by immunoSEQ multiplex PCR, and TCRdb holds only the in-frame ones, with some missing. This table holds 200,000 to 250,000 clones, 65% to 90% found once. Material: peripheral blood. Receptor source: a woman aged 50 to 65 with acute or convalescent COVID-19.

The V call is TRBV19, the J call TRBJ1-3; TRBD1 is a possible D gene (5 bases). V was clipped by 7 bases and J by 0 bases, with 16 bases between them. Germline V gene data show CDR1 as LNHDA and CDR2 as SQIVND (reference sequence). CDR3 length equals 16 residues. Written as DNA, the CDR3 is TGTGCCAGTACCCCAGGGCAGGTCCTCTCTGGAAACACCATATATTTT. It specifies CASTPGQVLSGNTIYF. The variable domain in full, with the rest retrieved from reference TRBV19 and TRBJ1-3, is DGGITQSPKYLFRKEGQNVTLSCEQNLNHDAMYWYRQDPGQGLRLIYYSQIVNDFQKGDIAEGYSVSREKKESFPLTVTSAQKNPTAFYLCASTPGQVLSGNTIYFGEGSWLTVV.

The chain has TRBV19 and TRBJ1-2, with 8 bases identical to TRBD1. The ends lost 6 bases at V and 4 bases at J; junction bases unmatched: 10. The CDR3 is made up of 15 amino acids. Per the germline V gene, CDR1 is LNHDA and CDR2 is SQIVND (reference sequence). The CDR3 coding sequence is TGTGCCAGTAGCCCCACAAACACAGGGGGCTATGGCTACACCTTC. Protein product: CASSPTNTGGYGYTF. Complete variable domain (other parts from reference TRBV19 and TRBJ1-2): DGGITQSPKYLFRKEGQNVTLSCEQNLNHDAMYWYRQDPGQGLRLIYYSQIVNDFQKGDIAEGYSVSREKKESFPLTVTSAQKNPTAFYLCASSPTNTGGYGYTFGSGTRLTVV.

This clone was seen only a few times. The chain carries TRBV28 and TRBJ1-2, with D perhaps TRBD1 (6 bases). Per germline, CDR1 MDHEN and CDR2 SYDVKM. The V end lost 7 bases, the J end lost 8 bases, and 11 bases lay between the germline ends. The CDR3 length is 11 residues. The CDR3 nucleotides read TGTGCCAGCAAGGGGGAGGGAGGCTACACCTTC. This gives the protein CASKGEGGYTF.

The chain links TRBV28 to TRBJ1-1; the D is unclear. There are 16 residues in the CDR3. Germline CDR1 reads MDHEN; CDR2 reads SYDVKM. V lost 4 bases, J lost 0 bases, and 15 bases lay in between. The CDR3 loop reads CASSYVRTDMNTEAFF. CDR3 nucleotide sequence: TGTGCCAGCAGTTACGTCCGGACTGACATGAACACTGAAGCTTTCTTT.

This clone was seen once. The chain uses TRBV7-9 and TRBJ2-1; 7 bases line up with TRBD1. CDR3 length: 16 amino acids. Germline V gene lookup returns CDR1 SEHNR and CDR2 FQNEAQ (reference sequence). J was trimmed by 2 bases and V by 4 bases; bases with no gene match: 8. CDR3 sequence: CASSSWPGTAYNEQFF. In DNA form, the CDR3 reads TGTGCCAGCAGCTCCTGGCCCGGGACAGCCTACAATGAGCAGTTCTTC.

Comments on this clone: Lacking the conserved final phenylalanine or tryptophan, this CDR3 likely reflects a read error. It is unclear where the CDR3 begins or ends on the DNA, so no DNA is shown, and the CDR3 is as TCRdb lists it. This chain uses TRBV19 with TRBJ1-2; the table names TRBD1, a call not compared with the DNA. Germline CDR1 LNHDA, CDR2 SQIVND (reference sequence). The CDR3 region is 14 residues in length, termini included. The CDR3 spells CASSIPSDRGLKWI.

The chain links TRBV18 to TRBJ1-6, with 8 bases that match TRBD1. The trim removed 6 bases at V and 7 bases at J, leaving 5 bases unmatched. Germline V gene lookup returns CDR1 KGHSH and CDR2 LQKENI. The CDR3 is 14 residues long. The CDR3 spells CASSRGQGNSPLHF. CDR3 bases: TGTGCCAGCTCCCGAGGACAGGGAAATTCACCCCTCCACTTT.

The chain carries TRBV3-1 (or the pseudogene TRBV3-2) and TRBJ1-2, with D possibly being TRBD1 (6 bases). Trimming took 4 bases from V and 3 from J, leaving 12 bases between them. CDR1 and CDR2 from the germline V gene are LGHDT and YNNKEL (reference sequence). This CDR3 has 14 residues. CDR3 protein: CASSRPDSHYGYTF. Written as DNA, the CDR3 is TGTGCCAGCAGCCGACCGGACAGCCACTATGGCTACACCTTC.

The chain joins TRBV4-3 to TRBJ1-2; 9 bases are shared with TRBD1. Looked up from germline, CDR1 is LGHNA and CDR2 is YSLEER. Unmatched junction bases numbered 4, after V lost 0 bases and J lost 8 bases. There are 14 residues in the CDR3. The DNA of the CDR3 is TGCGCCAGCAGCCAAGAGGGGACAGGGCAGGGCTACACCTTC. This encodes CASSQEGTGQGYTF.

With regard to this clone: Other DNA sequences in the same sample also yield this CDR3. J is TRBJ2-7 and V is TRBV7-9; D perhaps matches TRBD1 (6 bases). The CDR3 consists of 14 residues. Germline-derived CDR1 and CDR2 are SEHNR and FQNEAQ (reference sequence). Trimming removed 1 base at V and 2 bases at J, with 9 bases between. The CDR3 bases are TGTGCCAGCAGCTTAGGGCAGGGGACCTACGAGCAGTACTTC. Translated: CASSLGQGTYEQYF.

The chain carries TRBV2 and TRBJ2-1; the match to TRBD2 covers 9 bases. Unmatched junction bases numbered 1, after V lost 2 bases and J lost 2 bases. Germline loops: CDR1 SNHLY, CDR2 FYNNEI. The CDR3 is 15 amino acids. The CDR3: CASSELAGTYNEQFF. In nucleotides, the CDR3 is TGTGCCAGCAGTGAACTAGCGGGAACCTACAATGAGCAGTTCTTC.

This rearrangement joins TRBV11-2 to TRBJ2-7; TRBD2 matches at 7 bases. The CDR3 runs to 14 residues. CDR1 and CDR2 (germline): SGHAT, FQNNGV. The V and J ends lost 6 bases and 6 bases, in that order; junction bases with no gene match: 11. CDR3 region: CASSALALLSEQYF. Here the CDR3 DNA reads TGTGCCAGCAGTGCACTAGCGCTTCTATCCGAGCAGTACTTC.

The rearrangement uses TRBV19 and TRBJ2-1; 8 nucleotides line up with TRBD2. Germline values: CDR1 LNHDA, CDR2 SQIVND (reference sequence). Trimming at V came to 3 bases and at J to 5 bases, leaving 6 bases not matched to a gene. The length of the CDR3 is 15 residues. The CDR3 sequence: CASSIQRGSHNEQFF. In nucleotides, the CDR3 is TGTGCCAGTAGTATTCAGCGGGGGTCGCACAATGAGCAGTTCTTC.

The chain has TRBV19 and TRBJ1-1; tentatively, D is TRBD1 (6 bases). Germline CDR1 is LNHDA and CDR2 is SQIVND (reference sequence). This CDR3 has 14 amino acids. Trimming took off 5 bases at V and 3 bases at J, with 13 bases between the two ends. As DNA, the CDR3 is TGTGCCAGTAGTCCGTTCGGGGGGCACACTGAAGCTTTCTTT. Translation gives CASSPFGGHTEAFF.

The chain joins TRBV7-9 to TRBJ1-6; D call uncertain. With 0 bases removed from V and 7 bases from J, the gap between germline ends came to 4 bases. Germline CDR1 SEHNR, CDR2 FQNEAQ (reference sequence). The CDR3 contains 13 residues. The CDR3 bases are TGTGCCAGCAGCTTAGCGAGCAATTCACCCCTCCACTTT. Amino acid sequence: CASSLASNSPLHF.

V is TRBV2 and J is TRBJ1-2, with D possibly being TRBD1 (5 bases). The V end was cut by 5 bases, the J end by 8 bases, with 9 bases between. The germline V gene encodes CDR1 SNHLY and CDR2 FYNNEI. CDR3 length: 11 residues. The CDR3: CASSQQEGYTF. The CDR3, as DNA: TGTGCCAGCAGTCAACAGGAGGGCTACACCTTC.

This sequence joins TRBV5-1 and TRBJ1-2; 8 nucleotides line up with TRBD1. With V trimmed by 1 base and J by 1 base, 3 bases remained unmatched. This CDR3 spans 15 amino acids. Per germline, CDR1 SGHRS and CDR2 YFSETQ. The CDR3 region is CASSLWGQDNYGYTF. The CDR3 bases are TGCGCCAGCAGCTTGTGGGGACAGGATAACTATGGCTACACCTTC.

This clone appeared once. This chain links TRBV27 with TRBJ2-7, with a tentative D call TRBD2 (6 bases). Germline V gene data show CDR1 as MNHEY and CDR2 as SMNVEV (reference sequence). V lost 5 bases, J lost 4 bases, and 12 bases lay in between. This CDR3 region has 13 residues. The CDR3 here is CASSRDSQYEQYF. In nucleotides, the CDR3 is TGTGCCAGCAGTAGGGACTCCCAATACGAGCAGTACTTC.

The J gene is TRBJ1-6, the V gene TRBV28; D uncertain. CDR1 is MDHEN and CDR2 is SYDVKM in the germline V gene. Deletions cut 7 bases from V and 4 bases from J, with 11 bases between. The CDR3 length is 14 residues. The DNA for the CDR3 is TGTGCCAGCATGTCTTCCAGATATAATTCACCCCTCCACTTT. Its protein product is CASMSSRYNSPLHF. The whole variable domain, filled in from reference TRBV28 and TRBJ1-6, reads DVKVTQSSRYLVKRTGEKVFLECVQDMDHENMFWYRQDPGLGLRLIYFSYDVKMKEKGDIPEGYSVSREKKERFSLILESASTNQTSMYLCASMSSRYNSPLHFGNGTRLTVT.

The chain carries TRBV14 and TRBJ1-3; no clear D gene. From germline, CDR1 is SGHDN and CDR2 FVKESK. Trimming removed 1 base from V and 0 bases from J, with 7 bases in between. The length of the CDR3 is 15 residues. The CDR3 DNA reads TGTGCCAGCAGCCAAGTGGCAGGCTCTGGAAACACCATATATTTT. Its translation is CASSQVAGSGNTIYF.

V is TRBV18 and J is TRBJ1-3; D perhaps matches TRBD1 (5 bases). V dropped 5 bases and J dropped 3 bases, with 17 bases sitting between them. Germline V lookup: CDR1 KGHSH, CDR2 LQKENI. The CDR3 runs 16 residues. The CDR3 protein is CASSSTGPVGGNTIYF. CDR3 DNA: TGTGCCAGCTCATCCACAGGCCCGGTGGGTGGAAACACCATATATTTT.

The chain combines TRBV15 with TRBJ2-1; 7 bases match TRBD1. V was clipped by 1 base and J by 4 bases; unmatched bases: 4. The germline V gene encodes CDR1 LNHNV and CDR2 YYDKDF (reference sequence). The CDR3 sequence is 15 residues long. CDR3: CATSRARQGYNEQFF. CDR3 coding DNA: TGTGCCACCAGCAGAGCCCGACAGGGTTACAATGAGCAGTTCTTC.

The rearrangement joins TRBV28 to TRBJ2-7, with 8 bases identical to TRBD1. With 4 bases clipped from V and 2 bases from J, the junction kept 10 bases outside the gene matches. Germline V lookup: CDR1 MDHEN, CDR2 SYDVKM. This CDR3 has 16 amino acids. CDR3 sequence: CASSSSAGGMTYEQYF. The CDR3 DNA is TGTGCCAGCAGTTCATCCGCAGGGGGCATGACCTACGAGCAGTACTTC.

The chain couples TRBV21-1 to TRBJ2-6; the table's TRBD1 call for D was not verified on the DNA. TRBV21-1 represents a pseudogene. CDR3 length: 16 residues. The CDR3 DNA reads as TGTGCCAGAACGAAGCAGGTAAGGTCTGGGGCCAACGTCCTGACTTTC. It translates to CARTKQVRSGANVLTF.

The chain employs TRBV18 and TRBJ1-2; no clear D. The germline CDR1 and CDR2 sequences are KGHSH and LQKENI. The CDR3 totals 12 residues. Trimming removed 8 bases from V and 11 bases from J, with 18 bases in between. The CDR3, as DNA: TGTGCCAGCGCGGCCCAGCTCCAGTGGTACACCTTC. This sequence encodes CASAAQLQWYTF. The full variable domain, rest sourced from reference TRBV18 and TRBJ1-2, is NAGVMQNPRHLVRRRGQEARLRCSPMKGHSHVYWYRQLPEEGLKFMVYLQKENIIDESGMPKERFSAEFPKEGPSILRIQQVVRGDSAAYFCASAAQLQWYTFGSGTRLTVV.

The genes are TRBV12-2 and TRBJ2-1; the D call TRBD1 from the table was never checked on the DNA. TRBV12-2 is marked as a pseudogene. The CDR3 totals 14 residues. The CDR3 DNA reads TGTGCAAGTCGCCCGCCAGGGACCTACAATGAGCAGTTCTTC. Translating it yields CASRPPGTYNEQFF.

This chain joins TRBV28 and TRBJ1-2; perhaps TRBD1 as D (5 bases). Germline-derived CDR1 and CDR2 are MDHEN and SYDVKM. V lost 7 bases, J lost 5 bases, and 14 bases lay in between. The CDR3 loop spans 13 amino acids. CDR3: CASTWMGLYGYTF. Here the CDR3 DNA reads TGTGCCAGCACCTGGATGGGGCTTTATGGCTACACCTTC.